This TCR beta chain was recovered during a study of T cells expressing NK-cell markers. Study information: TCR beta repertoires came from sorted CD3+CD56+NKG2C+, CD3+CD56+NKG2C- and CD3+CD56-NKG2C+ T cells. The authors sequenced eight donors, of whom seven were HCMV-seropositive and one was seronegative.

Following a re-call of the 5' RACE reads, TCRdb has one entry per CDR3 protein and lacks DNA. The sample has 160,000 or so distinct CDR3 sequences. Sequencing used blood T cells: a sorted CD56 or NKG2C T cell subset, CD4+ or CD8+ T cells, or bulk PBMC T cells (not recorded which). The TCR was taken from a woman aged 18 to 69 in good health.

The CDR3 sequence is CASNPSGAQALWQYF. The chain recombines TRBV5-1 with TRBJ2-3; TCRdb proposes TRBD1, but this gene call is untestable without DNA. This CDR3 region has 15 residues. Germline CDR1 SGHRS, CDR2 YFSETQ.